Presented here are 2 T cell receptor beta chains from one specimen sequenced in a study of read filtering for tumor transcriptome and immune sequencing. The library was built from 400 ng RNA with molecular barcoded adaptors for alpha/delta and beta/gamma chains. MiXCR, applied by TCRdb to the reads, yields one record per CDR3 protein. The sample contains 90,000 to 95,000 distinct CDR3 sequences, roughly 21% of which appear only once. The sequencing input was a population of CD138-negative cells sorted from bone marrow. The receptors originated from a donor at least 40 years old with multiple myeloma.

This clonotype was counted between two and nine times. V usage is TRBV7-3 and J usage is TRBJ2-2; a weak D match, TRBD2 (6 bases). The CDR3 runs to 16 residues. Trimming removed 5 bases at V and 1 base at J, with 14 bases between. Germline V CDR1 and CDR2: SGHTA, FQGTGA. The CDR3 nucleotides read TGTGCCAGCAGCGGAAGTGCGGGGTTGAACACCGGGGAGCTGTTTTTT. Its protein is CASSGSAGLNTGELFF.

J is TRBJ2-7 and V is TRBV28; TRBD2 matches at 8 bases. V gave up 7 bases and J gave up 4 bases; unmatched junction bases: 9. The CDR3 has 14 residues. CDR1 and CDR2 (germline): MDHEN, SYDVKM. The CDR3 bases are TGTGCCAGCACCCCGGGGGGGGCGGGGTACGAGCAGTACTTC. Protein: CASTPGGAGYEQYF.